This entry describes one TCR beta chain. Its antigen remains unidentified. This record belongs to a study of OX40 agonist ivuxolimab in advanced cancers. Whole-study context: Past anti-PD-1, anti-PD-L1 or anti-CTLA-4 therapy was accepted, and around 40% had received some. Study findings and constraints: Nonresponders included some who also had low normalized T-cell clonal expansion. In the 0.1 to 3.0 mg/kg range, CD4+ and CD8+ blood T cells had expanded clonally by week 6.

If patients had autoimmune disease history or systemic immunosuppression, they were excluded. TCRdb's table, derived via immunoSEQ multiplex PCR, lists solely in-frame clones and lacks some. Among 60,000 or so clones, roughly 85% were seen once, and the ten largest hold 0.52%. Sequencing was performed on CD4+ or CD8+ T cells sorted from blood, taken in a trial of the OX40 agonist ivuxolimab. This receptor was taken from an adult with an advanced solid tumor such as melanoma, head and neck, liver or kidney cancer.

CDR3 in amino acids: CASSLALFNEKLFF. Here the CDR3 DNA reads TGTGCCAGCAGCTTAGCCCTGTTTAATGAAAAACTGTTTTTT. The chain recombines TRBV11-2 with TRBJ1-4; D is unclear. The V gene's germline CDR1 is SGHAT and CDR2 FQNNGV. The germline V and J ends were trimmed by 1 base and 4 bases, with 7 bases remaining between them. There are 14 residues in the CDR3. The full variable domain, with the rest looked up from reference TRBV11-2 and TRBJ1-4, is EAGVAQSPRYKIIEKRQSVAFWCNPISGHATLYWYQQILGQGPKLLIQFQNNGVVDDSQLPKDRFSAERLKGVDSTLKIQPAKLEDSAVYLCASSLALFNEKLFFGSGTQLSVL.